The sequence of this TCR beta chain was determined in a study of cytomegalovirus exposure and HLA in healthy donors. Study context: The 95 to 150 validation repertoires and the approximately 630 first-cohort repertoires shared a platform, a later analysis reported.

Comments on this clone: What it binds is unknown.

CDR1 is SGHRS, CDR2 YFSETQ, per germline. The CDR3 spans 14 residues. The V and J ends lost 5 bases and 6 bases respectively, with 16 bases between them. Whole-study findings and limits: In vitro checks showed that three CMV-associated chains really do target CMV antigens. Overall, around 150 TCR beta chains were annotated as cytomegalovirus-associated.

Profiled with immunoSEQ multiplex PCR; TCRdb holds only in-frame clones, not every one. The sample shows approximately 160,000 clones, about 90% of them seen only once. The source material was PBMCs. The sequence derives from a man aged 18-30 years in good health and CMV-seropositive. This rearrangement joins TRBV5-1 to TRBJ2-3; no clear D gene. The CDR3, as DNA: TGCGCCAGCAGTTACGGAGAACTACGGGATACGCAGTATTTT. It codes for CASSYGELRDTQYF. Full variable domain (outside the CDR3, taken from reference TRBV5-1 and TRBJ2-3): KAGVTQTPRYLIKTRGQQVTLSCSPISGHRSVSWYQQTPGQGLQFLFEYFSETQRNKGNFPGRFSGRQFSNSRSEMNVSTLELGDSALYLCASSYGELRDTQYFGPGTRLTVL.